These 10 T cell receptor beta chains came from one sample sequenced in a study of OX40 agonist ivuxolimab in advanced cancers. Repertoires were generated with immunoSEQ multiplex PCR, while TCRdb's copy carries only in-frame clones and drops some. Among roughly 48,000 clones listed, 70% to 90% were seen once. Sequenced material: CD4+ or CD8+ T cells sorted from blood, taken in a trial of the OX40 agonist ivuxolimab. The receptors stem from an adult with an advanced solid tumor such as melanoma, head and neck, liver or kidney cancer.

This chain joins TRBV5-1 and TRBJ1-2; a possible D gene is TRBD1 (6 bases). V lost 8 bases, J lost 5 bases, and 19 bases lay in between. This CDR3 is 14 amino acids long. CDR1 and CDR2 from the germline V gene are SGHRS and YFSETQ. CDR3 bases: TGCGCCAGTAATCGGACAGCCTTTAGGTATGGCTACACCTTC. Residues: CASNRTAFRYGYTF.

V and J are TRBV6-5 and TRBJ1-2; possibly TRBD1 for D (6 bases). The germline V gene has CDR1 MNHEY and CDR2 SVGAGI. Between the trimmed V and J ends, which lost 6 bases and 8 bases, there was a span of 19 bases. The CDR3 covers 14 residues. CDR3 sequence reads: CASRPQGWTGGYTF. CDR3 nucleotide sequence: TGTGCCAGCAGACCACAGGGATGGACGGGGGGCTACACCTTC.

The CDR3 spells CASSRRGGDTQYF. In nucleotides, the CDR3 is TGTGCCAGTAGCAGGCGGGGGGGAGATACGCAGTATTTT. V gene TRBV19 combines with J gene TRBJ2-3; 9 nucleotides align to TRBD2. Germline V gene lookup returns CDR1 LNHDA and CDR2 SQIVND (reference sequence). V lost 6 bases, J lost 5 bases, and 3 bases stayed unmatched. This CDR3 is built from 13 residues.

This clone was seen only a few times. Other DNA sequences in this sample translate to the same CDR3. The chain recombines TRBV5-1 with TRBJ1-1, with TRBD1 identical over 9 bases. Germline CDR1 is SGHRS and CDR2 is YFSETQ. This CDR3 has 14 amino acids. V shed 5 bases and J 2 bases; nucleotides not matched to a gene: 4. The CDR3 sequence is CASSWDRVNTEAFF. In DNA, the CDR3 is TGCGCCAGCAGTTGGGACAGGGTAAACACTGAAGCTTTCTTT.

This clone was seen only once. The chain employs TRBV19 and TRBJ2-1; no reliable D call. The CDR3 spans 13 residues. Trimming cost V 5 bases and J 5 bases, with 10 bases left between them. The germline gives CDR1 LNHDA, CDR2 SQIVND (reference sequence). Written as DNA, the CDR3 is TGTGCCAGTAGTGTTGACTGGGACAATGAGCAGTTCTTC. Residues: CASSVDWDNEQFF.

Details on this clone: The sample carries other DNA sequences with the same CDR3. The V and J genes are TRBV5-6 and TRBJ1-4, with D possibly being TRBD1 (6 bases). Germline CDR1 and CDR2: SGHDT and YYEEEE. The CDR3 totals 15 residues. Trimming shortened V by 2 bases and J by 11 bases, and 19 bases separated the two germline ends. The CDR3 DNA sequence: TGTGCCAGCAGCTTCCTCTCCCGGGGGCGGGGGAAACTGTTTTTT. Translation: CASSFLSRGRGKLFF.

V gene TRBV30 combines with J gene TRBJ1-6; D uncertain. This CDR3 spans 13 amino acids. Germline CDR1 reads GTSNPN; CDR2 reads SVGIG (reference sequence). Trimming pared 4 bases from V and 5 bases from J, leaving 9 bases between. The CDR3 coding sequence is TGTGCCTGGAAACGGAATAATAATTCACCCCTCCACTTT. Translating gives CAWKRNNNSPLHF.

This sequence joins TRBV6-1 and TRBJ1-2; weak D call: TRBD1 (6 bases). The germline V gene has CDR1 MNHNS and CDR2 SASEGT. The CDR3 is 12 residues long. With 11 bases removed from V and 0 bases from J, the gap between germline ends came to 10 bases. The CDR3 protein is CALDSPNYGYTF. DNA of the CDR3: TGTGCCTTGGACAGTCCTAACTATGGCTACACCTTC.

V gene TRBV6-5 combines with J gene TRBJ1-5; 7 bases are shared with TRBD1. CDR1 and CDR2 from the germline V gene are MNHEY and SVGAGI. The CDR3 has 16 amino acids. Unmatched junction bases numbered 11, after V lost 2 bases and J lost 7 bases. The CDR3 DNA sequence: TGTGCCAGCAGTTACCATAAGACAGGGCGGGGGCAGCCCCAGCATTTT. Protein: CASSYHKTGRGQPQHF.

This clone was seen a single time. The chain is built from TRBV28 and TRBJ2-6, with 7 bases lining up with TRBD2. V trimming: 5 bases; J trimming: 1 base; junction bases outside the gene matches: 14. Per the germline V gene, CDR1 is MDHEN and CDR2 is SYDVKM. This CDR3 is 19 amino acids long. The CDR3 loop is CASSPWTLRERSGANVLTF. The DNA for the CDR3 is TGTGCCAGCAGTCCCTGGACACTGCGGGAGAGGTCTGGGGCCAACGTCCTGACTTTC. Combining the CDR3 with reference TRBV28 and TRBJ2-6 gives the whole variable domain DVKVTQSSRYLVKRTGEKVFLECVQDMDHENMFWYRQDPGLGLRLIYFSYDVKMKEKGDIPEGYSVSREKKERFSLILESASTNQTSMYLCASSPWTLRERSGANVLTFGAGSRLTVL.